The clone carrying this T cell receptor (beta chain) came up many times. The data are from a study of spatial heterogeneity in lung cancer. Time point noted: blood at routine non-recurrence follow-up after resection. Unsorted whole RNA samples from tumor, nontumor lung or frozen PBMC were sequenced. TCRdb reprocessed the 5' RACE reads with MiXCR, giving one entry per CDR3 protein. The top ten hold 22% of the sample, which has under 30,000 distinct CDR3 sequences, roughly 5.6% seen once. The CDR3 is made up of 15 amino acids. Trimming cost V 1 base and J 5 bases, with 13 bases left between them. Per germline, CDR1 SGHRS and CDR2 YFSETQ.

The source material was PBMCs, sampled at follow-up. The receptor was isolated from a male donor with early-stage non-small cell lung cancer. The chain uses TRBV5-1 and TRBJ2-1, with D possibly matching TRBD2 (5 bases). This chain's CDR3 is CASSLSLAGNNEQFF. The CDR3 bases are TGCGCCAGCAGCTTGAGTCTAGCTGGGAACAATGAGCAGTTCTTC.